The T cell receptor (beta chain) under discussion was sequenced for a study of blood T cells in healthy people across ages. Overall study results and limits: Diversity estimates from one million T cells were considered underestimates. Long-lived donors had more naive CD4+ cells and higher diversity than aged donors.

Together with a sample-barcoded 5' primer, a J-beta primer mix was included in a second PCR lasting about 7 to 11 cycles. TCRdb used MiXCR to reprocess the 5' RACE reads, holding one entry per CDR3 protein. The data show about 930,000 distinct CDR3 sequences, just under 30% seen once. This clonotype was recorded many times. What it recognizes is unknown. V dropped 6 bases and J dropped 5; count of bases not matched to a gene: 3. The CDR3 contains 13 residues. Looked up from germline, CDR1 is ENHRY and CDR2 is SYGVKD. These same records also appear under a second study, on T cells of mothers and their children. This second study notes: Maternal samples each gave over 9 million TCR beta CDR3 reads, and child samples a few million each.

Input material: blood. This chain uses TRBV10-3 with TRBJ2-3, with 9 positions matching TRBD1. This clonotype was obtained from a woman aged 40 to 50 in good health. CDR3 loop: CAISADRGDTQYF. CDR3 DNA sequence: TGTGCCATCAGCGCGGACAGGGGAGATACGCAGTATTTT.